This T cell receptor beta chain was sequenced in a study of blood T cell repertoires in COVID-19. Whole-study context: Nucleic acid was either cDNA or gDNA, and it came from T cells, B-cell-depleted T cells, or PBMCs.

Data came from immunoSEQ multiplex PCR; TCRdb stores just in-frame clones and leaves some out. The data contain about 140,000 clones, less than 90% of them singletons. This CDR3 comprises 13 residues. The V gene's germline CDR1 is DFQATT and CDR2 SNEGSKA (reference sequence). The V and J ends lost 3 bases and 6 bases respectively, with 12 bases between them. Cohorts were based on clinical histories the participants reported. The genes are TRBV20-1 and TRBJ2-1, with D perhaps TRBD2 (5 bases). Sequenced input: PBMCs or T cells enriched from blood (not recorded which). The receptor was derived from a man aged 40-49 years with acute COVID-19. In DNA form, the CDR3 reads TGCAGTGCTAGTCCGGGGAGTGTCAATGAGCAGTTCTTC. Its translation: CSASPGSVNEQFF.